This TCR beta chain originates from a study of neoadjuvant anti-PD-1 for oral cavity cancer. This clone was seen once. The target antigen is unknown. Assay used: immunoSEQ multiplex PCR; TCRdb lists only in-frame clones, some missing. This table holds about 9,200 clones, around 62% found once. Time point here: after neoadjuvant nivolumab, at surgical resection. These newly diagnosed stage II-IVA oral cavity squamous cell carcinoma patients had no prior systemic or radiation treatment. Regarding the study as a whole: Only a few patients per response group were TCR-analyzed; validation needed.

The length of the CDR3 is 17 residues. Trimming removed 1 base at V and 0 bases at J, with 12 bases between. Germline V gene lookup returns CDR1 SGHTA and CDR2 FQGNSA. The sequence was obtained from a person aged 40-85 years with oral cavity squamous cell carcinoma. The material sequenced was tumor tissue, taken after nivolumab (anti-PD-1) treatment. The chain combines TRBV7-2 with TRBJ1-4; D is perhaps TRBD1 (6 bases). The CDR3 region is CASSLDGTTATNEKLFF. The CDR3 DNA sequence: TGTGCCAGCAGCTTAGACGGGACAACTGCAACTAATGAAAAACTGTTTTTT.